This T cell receptor (beta chain) was obtained from a study of shared clonotypes between healthy human individuals. Background on the study: The study enrolled a couple of women and a few men aged 18 to 49. There were three CD4 naive, three CD4 memory, two CD8 naive and one CD8 memory plates per donor. Findings and caveats of the study: Clonotype sharing among the donors was expected to vary with sequencing depth.

J was trimmed by 4 bases and V by 4 bases; bases with no gene match: 7. The V gene's germline CDR1 is SGHRS and CDR2 YFSETQ. The CDR3 spans 15 residues. About this clone itself: Its antigen is undetermined.

The assay was immunoSEQ multiplex PCR, and TCRdb's table has in-frame clones only and misses some. The sample yields over 1.4 million clones, around 95% seen once. It was into CD45RA+ naive and CD45RA-negative memory subsets that the CD4+ cells were split. Sequenced: naive CD4+ T cells sorted from blood. As to subset: CD45RA+ positively selected. The TCR was taken from a man aged 30 to 45 in good health. The chain uses TRBV5-1 and TRBJ2-2, with 7 bases matching TRBD1. The CDR3 protein is CASSPGQAFTGELFF. For the CDR3, the DNA is TGCGCCAGCAGCCCAGGACAGGCCTTCACCGGGGAGCTGTTTTTT.